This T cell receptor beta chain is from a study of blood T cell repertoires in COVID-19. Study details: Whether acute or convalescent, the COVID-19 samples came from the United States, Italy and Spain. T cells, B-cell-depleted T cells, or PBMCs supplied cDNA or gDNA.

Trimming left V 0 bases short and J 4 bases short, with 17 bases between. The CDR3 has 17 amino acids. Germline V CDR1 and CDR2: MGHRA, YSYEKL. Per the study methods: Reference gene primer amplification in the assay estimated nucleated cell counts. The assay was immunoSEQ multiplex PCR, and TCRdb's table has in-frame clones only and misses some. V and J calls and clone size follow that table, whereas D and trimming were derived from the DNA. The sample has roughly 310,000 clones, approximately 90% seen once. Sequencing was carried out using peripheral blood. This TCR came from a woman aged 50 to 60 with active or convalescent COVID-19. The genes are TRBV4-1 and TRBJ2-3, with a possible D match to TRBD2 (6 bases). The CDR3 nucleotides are TGCGCCAGCAGCCAAGATTCACGGGGGAGAGGGTCAGATACGCAGTATTTT. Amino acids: CASSQDSRGRGSDTQYF.